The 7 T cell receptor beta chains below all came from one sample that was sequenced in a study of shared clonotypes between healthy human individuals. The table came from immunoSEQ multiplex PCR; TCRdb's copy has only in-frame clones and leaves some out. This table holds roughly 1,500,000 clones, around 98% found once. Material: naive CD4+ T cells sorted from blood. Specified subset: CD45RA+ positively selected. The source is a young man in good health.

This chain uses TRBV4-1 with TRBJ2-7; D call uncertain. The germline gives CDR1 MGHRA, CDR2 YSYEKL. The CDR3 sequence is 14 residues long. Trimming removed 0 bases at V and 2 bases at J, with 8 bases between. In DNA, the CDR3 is TGCGCCAGCAGCCAAGATTATCAGGCCTACGAGCAGTACTTC. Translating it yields CASSQDYQAYEQYF.

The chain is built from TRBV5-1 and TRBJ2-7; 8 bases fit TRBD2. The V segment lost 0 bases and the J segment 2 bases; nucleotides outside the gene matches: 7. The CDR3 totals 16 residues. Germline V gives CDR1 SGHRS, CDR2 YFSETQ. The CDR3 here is CASSLVPGGPTYEQYF. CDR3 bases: TGCGCCAGCAGCTTGGTCCCGGGAGGGCCGACCTACGAGCAGTACTTC.

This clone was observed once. CDR3 sequence: CASSDSILQGANTGELFF. CDR3 nucleotide sequence: TGTGCCAGCAGTGACTCGATACTTCAGGGGGCCAACACCGGGGAGCTGTTTTTT. The chain recombines TRBV6-4 with TRBJ2-2, with TRBD1 matching 8 bases. There are 18 residues in the CDR3. From germline, CDR1 is MRHNA and CDR2 SNTAGT. V was clipped by 0 bases and J by 2 bases; unmatched bases: 8.

CDR3 residues: CASSLYFEGAGNTIYF. CDR3 nucleotide sequence: TGCGCCAGCAGCCTGTACTTCGAGGGAGCTGGAAACACCATATATTTT. This chain links TRBV5-1 with TRBJ1-3; D remains ambiguous. The CDR3 is 16 residues long. Trimming pared 4 bases from V and 2 bases from J, leaving 16 bases between. Germline-derived CDR1 and CDR2 are SGHRS and YFSETQ.

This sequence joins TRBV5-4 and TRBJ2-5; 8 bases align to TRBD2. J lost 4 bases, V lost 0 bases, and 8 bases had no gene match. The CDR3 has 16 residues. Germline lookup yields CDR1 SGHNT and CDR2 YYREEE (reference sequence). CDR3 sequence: CASSLDWREVGETQYF. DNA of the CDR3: TGTGCCAGCAGCTTGGATTGGCGGGAGGTAGGAGAGACCCAGTACTTC. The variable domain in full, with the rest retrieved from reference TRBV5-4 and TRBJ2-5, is ETGVTQSPTHLIKTRGQQVTLRCSSQSGHNTVSWYQQALGQGPQFIFQYYREEENGRGNFPPRFSGLQFPNYSSELNVNALELDDSALYLCASSLDWREVGETQYFGPGTRLLVL.

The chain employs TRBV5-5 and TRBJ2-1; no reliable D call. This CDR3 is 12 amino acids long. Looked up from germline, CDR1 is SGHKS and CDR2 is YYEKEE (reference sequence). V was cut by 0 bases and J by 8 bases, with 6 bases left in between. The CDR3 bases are TGTGCCAGCAGCTTGGTACCCCATGAGCAGTTCTTC. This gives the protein CASSLVPHEQFF.

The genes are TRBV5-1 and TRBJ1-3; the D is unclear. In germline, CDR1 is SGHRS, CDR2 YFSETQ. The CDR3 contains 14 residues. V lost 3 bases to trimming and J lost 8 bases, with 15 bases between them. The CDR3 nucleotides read TGCGCCAGCAGCTCGGGCCCGGTTGGGGACACCATATATTTT. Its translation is CASSSGPVGDTIYF.